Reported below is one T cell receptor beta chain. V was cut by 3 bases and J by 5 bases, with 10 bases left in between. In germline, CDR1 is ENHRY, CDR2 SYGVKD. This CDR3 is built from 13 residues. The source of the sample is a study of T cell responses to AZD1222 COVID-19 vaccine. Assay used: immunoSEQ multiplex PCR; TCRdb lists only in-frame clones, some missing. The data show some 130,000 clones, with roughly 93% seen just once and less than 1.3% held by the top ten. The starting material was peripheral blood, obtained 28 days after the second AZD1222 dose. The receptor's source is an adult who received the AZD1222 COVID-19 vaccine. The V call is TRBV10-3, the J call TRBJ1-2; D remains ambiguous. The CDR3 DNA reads TGTGCCATCAGTGAAGGGTTAGAGTATGGCTACACCTTC. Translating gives CAISEGLEYGYTF.